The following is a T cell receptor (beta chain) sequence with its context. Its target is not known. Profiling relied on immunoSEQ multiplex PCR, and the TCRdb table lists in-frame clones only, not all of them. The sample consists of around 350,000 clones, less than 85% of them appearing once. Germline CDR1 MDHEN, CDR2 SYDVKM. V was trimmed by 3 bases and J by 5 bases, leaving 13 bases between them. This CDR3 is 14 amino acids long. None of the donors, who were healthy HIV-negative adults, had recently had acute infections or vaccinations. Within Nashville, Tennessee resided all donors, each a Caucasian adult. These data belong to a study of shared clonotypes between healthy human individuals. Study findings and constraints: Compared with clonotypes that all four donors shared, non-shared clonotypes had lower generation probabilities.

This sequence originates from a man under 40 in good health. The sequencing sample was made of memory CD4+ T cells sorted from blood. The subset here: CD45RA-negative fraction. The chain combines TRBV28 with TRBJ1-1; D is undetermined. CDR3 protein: CASSFDQAKTEAFF. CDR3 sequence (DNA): TGTGCCAGCAGTTTCGATCAGGCAAAGACTGAAGCTTTCTTT.